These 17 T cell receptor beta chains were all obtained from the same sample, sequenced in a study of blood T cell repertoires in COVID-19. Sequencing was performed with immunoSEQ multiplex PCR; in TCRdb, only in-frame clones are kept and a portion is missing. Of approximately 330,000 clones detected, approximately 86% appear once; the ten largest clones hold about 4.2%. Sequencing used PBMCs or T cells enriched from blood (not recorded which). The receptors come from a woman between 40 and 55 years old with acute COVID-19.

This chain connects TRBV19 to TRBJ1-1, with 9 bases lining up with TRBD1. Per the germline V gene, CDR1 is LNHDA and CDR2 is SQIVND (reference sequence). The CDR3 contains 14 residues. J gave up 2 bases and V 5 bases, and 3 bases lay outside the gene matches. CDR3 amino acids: CASSPDRGNTEAFF. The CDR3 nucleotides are TGTGCCAGTAGTCCGGACAGGGGCAACACTGAAGCTTTCTTT.

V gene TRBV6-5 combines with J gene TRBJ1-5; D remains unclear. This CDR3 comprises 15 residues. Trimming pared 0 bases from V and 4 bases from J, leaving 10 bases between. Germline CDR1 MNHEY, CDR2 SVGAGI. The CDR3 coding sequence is TGTGCCAGCAGTTACTCGAGGTCCATGAATCAGCCCCAGCATTTT. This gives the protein CASSYSRSMNQPQHF.

The DNA of the CDR3 is TGTGCCAGCATACCAATGACAGGGGATCCCTACGAGCAGTACTTC. Translation gives CASIPMTGDPYEQYF. The chain is built from TRBV28 and TRBJ2-7; 8 bases agree with TRBD1. The CDR3 has 15 residues. J was trimmed by 2 bases and V by 7 bases; bases with no gene match: 10. Germline loops: CDR1 MDHEN, CDR2 SYDVKM.

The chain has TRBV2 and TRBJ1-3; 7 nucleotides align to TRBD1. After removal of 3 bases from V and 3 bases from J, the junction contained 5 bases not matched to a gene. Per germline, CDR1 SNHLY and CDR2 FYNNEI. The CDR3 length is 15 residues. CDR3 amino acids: CASSEETGYGNTIYF. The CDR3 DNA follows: TGTGCCAGCAGTGAGGAGACAGGGTATGGAAACACCATATATTTT.

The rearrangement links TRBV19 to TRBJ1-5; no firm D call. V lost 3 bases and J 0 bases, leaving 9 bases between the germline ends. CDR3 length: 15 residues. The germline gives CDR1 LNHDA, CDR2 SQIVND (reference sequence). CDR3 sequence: CASSMAILSNQPQHF. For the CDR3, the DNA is TGTGCCAGTAGTATGGCCATCCTTAGCAATCAGCCCCAGCATTTT.

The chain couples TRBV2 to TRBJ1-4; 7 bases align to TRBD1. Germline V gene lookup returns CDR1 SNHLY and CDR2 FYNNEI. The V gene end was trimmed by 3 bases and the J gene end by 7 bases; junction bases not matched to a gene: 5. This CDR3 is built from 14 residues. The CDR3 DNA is TGTGCCAGCAGTGACCAGGGGGGCGGTGAAAAACTGTTTTTT. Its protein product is CASSDQGGGEKLFF. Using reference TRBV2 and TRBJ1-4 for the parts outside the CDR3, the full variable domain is EPEVTQTPSHQVTQMGQEVILRCVPISNHLYFYWYRQILGQKVEFLVSFYNNEISEKSEIFDDQFSVERPDGSNFTLKIRSTKLEDSAMYFCASSDQGGGEKLFFGSGTQLSVL.

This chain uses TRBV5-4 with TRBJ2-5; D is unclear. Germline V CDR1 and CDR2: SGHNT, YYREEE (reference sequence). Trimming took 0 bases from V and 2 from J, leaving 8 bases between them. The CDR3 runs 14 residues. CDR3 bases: TGTGCCAGCAGCTTGGGAACAGTTCAAGAGACCCAGTACTTC. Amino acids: CASSLGTVQETQYF.

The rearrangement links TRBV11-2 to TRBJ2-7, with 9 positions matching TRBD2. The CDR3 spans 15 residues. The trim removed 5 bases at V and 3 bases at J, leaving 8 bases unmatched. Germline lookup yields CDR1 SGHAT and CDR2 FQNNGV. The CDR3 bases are TGTGCCAGCAGCCATACGGGGACTAGCAGCTACGAGCAGTACTTC. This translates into CASSHTGTSSYEQYF.

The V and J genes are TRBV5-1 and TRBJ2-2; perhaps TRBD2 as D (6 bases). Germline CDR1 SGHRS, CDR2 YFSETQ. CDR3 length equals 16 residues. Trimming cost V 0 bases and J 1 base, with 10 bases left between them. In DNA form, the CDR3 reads TGCGCCAGCAGCTTGGCCGGGGGTAGGAACACCGGGGAGCTGTTTTTT. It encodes CASSLAGGRNTGELFF.

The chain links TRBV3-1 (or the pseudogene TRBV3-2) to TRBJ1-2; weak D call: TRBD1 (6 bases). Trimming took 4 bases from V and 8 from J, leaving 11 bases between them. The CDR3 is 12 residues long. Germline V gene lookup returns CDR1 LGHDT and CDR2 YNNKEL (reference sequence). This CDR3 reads CASSPDRLGYTF. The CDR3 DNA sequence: TGTGCCAGCAGCCCCGACAGGCTCGGCTACACCTTC.

The CDR3 sequence: CASSEPPVDRGFTEAFF. In nucleotides, the CDR3 is TGTGCCAGCAGCGAGCCCCCGGTCGACAGGGGATTCACTGAAGCTTTCTTT. The rearrangement uses TRBV9 and TRBJ1-1, with 8 positions matching TRBD1. The CDR3 is made up of 17 amino acids. Germline V gene lookup returns CDR1 SGDLS and CDR2 YYNGEE. V shed 3 bases, J shed 4 bases, and the junction held 14 bases outside the gene matches. Supplemented by reference TRBV9 and TRBJ1-1, the full variable domain reads DSGVTQTPKHLITATGQRVTLRCSPRSGDLSVYWYQQSLDQGLQFLIQYYNGEERAKGNILERFSAQQFPDLHSELNLSSLELGDSALYFCASSEPPVDRGFTEAFFGQGTRLTVV.

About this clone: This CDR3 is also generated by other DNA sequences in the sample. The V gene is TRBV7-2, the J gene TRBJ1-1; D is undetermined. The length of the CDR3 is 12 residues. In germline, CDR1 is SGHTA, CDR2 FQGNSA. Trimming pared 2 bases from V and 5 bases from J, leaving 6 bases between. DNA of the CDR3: TGTGCCAGCAGCTTAAGAGGAACTGAAGCTTTCTTT. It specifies CASSLRGTEAFF.

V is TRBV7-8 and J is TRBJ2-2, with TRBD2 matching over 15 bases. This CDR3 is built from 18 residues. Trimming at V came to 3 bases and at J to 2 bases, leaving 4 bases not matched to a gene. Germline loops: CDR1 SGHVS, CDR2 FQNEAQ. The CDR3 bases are TGTGCCAGCAGCTTCCAGGGACTAGCGGGAGGAAACACCGGGGAGCTGTTTTTT. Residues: CASSFQGLAGGNTGELFF. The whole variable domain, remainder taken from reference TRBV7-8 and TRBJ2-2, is GAGVSQSPRYKVAKRGQDVALRCDPISGHVSLFWYQQALGQGPEFLTYFQNEAQLDKSGLPSDRFFAERPEGSVSTLKIQRTQQEDSAVYLCASSFQGLAGGNTGELFFGEGSRLTVL.

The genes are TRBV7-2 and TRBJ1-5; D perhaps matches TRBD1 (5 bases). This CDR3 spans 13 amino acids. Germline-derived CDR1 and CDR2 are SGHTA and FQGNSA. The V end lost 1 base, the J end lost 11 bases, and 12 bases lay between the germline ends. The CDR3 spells CASSLDQGRSQHF. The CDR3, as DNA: TGTGCCAGCAGCTTAGATCAGGGTAGATCCCAGCATTTT.

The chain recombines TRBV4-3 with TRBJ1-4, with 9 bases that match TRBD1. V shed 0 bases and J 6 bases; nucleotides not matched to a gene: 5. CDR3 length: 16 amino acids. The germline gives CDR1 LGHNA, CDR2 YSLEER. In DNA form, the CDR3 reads TGCGCCAGCAGCCAAGATACGGGACAGGGTTATGAAAAACTGTTTTTT. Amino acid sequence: CASSQDTGQGYEKLFF.

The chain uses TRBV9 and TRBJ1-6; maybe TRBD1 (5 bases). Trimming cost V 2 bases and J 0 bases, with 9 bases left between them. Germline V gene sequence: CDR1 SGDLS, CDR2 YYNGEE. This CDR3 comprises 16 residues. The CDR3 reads CASSVDGASYNSPLHF. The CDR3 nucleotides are TGTGCCAGCAGCGTGGATGGGGCCTCCTATAATTCACCCCTCCACTTT.

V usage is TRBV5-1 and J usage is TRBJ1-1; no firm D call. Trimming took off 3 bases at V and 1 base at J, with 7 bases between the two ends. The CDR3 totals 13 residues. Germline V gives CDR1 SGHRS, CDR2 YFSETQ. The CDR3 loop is CASSWSGNTEAFF. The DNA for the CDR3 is TGCGCCAGCAGCTGGAGCGGGAACACTGAAGCTTTCTTT.